The rows below give T cell receptor beta chains drawn from one sample of a study of blood T cell repertoires in COVID-19. TCRdb's table, derived via immunoSEQ multiplex PCR, lists solely in-frame clones and lacks some. This sample has roughly 76,000 clones, with approximately 90% found just once. The sample consisted of peripheral blood. All receptors derive from a man between 65 and 80 years old with active or convalescent COVID-19. Both conserved end residues are part of each CDR3. Fields, in order: CDR3 length, D gene, V gene, J gene, CDR3 protein, CDR3 DNA. A D gene is named only where the DNA matches it firmly.

CDR3 length: 16; D gene: TRBD1; V gene: TRBV19; J gene: TRBJ2-2; CDR3 protein: CASRWGQGVRTGELFF; CDR3 DNA: TGTGCCAGTAGATGGGGACAGGGGGTAAGGACCGGGGAGCTGTTTTTT
CDR3 length: 13; D gene: TRBD1; V gene: TRBV6-5; J gene: TRBJ1-5; CDR3 protein: CASSRDRAQPQHF; CDR3 DNA: TGTGCCAGCAGCCGGGACAGGGCTCAGCCCCAGCATTTT
CDR3 length: 16; D gene: -; V gene: TRBV5-1; J gene: TRBJ1-5; CDR3 protein: CASSLDPGGIYQPQHF; CDR3 DNA: TGCGCCAGCAGCTTGGACCCGGGAGGAATTTATCAGCCCCAGCATTTT
CDR3 length: 14; D gene: -; V gene: TRBV7-3; J gene: TRBJ1-1; CDR3 protein: CASSLEGRRTEAFF; CDR3 DNA: TGTGCCAGCAGCTTAGAGGGAAGGAGGACTGAAGCTTTCTTT
CDR3 length: 11; D gene: -; V gene: TRBV7-9; J gene: TRBJ2-3; CDR3 protein: CASREGDTQYF; CDR3 DNA: TGTGCCAGCAGGGAGGGGGATACGCAGTATTTT
CDR3 length: 15; D gene: -; V gene: TRBV18; J gene: TRBJ2-7; CDR3 protein: CASSPGQGAAYEQYF; CDR3 DNA: TGTGCCAGCTCACCGGGGCAGGGCGCAGCCTACGAGCAGTACTTC
CDR3 length: 14; D gene: -; V gene: TRBV28; J gene: TRBJ1-6; CDR3 protein: CASRIGGTHLPLHF; CDR3 DNA: TGTGCCAGCAGAATCGGCGGTACTCATTTACCCCTCCACTTT
CDR3 length: 15; D gene: -; V gene: TRBV4-3; J gene: TRBJ2-1; CDR3 protein: CASSQGTFSYNEQFF; CDR3 DNA: TGCGCCAGCAGCCAAGGTACATTCTCCTACAATGAGCAGTTCTTC
CDR3 length: 14; D gene: -; V gene: TRBV6-5; J gene: TRBJ1-2; CDR3 protein: CASRAGQLNYGYTF; CDR3 DNA: TGTGCCAGCAGAGCAGGACAGCTCAACTATGGCTACACCTTC
CDR3 length: 13; D gene: -; V gene: TRBV6-5; J gene: TRBJ1-1; CDR3 protein: CASRGSGREEAFF; CDR3 DNA: TGTGCCAGCAGGGGATCTGGGAGAGAAGAGGCTTTCTTT
CDR3 length: 14; D gene: -; V gene: TRBV5-4; J gene: TRBJ2-7; CDR3 protein: CASSLVTSTYEQYF; CDR3 DNA: TGTGCCAGCAGCTTGGTCACTAGCACCTACGAGCAGTACTTC
CDR3 length: 16; D gene: -; V gene: TRBV2; J gene: TRBJ1-5; CDR3 protein: CASSGRGGSSNQPQHF; CDR3 DNA: TGTGCCAGCAGTGGTCGGGGGGGCAGTAGCAATCAGCCCCAGCATTTT
CDR3 length: 18; D gene: -; V gene: TRBV5-6; J gene: TRBJ1-1; CDR3 protein: CASSDLLGLQGYRTEAFF; CDR3 DNA: TGTGCCAGCAGCGACCTCCTAGGCTTACAGGGATATAGGACTGAAGCTTTCTTT
CDR3 length: 9; D gene: -; V gene: TRBV19; J gene: TRBJ1-1; CDR3 protein: CAPGPEAFF; CDR3 DNA: TGTGCCCCAGGGCCTGAAGCTTTCTTT
CDR3 length: 16; D gene: -; V gene: TRBV5-1; J gene: TRBJ2-2; CDR3 protein: CASSLASSGSPGELFF; CDR3 DNA: TGCGCCAGCAGCCTCGCTAGTTCTGGATCTCCCGGGGAGCTGTTTTTT
CDR3 length: 14; D gene: -; V gene: TRBV5-1; J gene: TRBJ1-1; CDR3 protein: CASSLTATNTEAFF; CDR3 DNA: TGCGCCAGCAGCTTGACAGCTACGAACACTGAAGCTTTCTTT